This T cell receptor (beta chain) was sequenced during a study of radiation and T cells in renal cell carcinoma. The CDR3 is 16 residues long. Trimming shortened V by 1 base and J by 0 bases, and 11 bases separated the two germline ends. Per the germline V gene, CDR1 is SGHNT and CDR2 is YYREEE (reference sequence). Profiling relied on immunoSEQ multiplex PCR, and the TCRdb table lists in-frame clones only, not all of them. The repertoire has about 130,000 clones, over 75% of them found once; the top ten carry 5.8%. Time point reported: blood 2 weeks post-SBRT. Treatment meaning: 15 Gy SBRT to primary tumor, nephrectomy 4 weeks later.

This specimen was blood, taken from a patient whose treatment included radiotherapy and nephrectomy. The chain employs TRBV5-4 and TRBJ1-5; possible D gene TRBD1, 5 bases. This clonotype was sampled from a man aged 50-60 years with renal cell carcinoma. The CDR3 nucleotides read TGTGCCAGCAGCTTGAGCAGTGGGGGTAGCAATCAGCCCCAGCATTTT. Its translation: CASSLSSGGSNQPQHF.